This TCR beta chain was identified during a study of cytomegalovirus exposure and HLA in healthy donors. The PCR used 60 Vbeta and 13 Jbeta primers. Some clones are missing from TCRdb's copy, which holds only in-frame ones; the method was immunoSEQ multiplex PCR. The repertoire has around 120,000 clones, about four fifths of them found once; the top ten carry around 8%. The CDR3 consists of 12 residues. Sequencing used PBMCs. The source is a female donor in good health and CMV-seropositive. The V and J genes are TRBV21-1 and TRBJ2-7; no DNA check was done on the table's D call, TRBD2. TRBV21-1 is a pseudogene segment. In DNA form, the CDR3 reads TGTGCCAGCAGCAGGAGCTCCTACGAGCAGTACTTC. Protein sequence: CASSRSSYEQYF.